This passage covers 14 T cell receptor beta chains from one sample sequenced in a study of OX40 agonist ivuxolimab in advanced cancers. The repertoire was sequenced with immunoSEQ multiplex PCR; TCRdb's copy has only in-frame clones and lacks some. The sample includes about 49,000 clones, about 80% of them seen just once. The source material was CD4+ or CD8+ T cells sorted from blood, sampled in a trial of the OX40 agonist ivuxolimab. The receptors shown here come from an adult with an advanced solid tumor such as melanoma, head and neck, liver or kidney cancer.

V usage is TRBV7-9 and J usage is TRBJ1-5; a possible D gene is TRBD1 (5 bases). Trimming shortened V by 6 bases and J by 4 bases, and 10 bases separated the two germline ends. Germline CDR1 and CDR2: SEHNR and FQNEAQ (reference sequence). CDR3 length equals 13 residues. The CDR3 DNA is TGTGCCAGCAGGGGGGACGGGAATCAGCCCCAGCATTTT. Amino acids: CASRGDGNQPQHF.

The genes are TRBV10-3 and TRBJ2-5, with 9 bases matching TRBD1. The CDR3 length is 15 residues. Germline CDR1 is ENHRY and CDR2 is SYGVKD. The V gene end was trimmed by 6 bases and the J gene end by 1 base; junction bases not matched to a gene: 6. CDR3 residues: CAISRDRASQETQYF. The CDR3 nucleotides are TGTGCCATCAGCCGGGACAGGGCCTCCCAAGAGACCCAGTACTTC.

V and J are TRBV7-8 and TRBJ2-5, with D perhaps TRBD1 or TRBD2 (5 bases each). Trimming took 5 bases from V and 3 from J, leaving 19 bases between them. Germline-derived CDR1 and CDR2 are SGHVS and FQNEAQ. The CDR3 sequence is 16 residues long. CDR3 nucleotide sequence: TGTGCCAGCAGCCCGGGGCAGGTCGGTTTCGAAGAGACCCAGTACTTC. Translating it yields CASSPGQVGFEETQYF. The full variable domain, its missing parts supplied by reference TRBV7-8 and TRBJ2-5, is GAGVSQSPRYKVAKRGQDVALRCDPISGHVSLFWYQQALGQGPEFLTYFQNEAQLDKSGLPSDRFFAERPEGSVSTLKIQRTQQEDSAVYLCASSPGQVGFEETQYFGPGTRLLVL.

The rearrangement joins TRBV5-6 to TRBJ1-2; no definite D call. Germline assignment: CDR1 SGHDT and CDR2 YYEEEE. Trimming took off 1 base at V and 7 bases at J, with 11 bases between the two ends. This CDR3 is built from 13 residues. The DNA of the CDR3 is TGTGCCAGCAGCTTGCAGGAGACCTTTGGCTACACCTTC. It yields the protein CASSLQETFGYTF.

The V and J genes are TRBV19 and TRBJ1-1; D uncertain. CDR3 length equals 19 residues. Germline loops: CDR1 LNHDA, CDR2 SQIVND (reference sequence). The V and J ends lost 4 bases and 3 bases respectively, with 27 bases between them. DNA for the CDR3: TGTGCCAGTAGTACGATGGTTGCCGCCGCCGGGGATGGTGACACTGAAGCTTTCTTT. Residues: CASSTMVAAAGDGDTEAFF. Based on the CDR3 plus reference TRBV19 and TRBJ1-1, the full variable domain is DGGITQSPKYLFRKEGQNVTLSCEQNLNHDAMYWYRQDPGQGLRLIYYSQIVNDFQKGDIAEGYSVSREKKESFPLTVTSAQKNPTAFYLCASSTMVAAAGDGDTEAFFGQGTRLTVV.

This rearrangement joins TRBV7-2 to TRBJ1-2, with 7 positions matching TRBD1. Trimming removed 4 bases from V and 4 bases from J; junction bases left unmatched: 6. This CDR3 has 14 amino acids. Germline CDR1 is SGHTA and CDR2 is FQGNSA. The CDR3 nucleotides are TGTGCCAGCAGCTCAGGACAGGTATCCTATGGCTACACCTTC. Encoded protein: CASSSGQVSYGYTF.

Concerning this clone itself: At the DNA level, this CDR3 is encoded by other sequences in the same sample as well. This chain connects TRBV7-9 to TRBJ1-1; D is uncertain. The ends were cut back, 1 base at V and 0 bases at J, with 6 bases in the middle. Germline V CDR1 and CDR2: SEHNR, FQNEAQ (reference sequence). There are 14 residues in the CDR3. Here the CDR3 DNA reads TGTGCCAGCAGCTTAGGGACGGTGAACACTGAAGCTTTCTTT. This translates into CASSLGTVNTEAFF. Using reference TRBV7-9 and TRBJ1-1 for the parts outside the CDR3, the full variable domain is DTGVSQNPRHKITKRGQNVTFRCDPISEHNRLYWYRQTLGQGPEFLTYFQNEAQLEKSRLLSDRFSAERPKGSFSTLEIQRTEQGDSAMYLCASSLGTVNTEAFFGQGTRLTVV.

This clone qualifies as medium-sized. The chain is built from TRBV23-1 and TRBJ2-7; no clear D gene. TRBV23-1 is designated an ORF whose function remains uncertain. V was pared by 9 bases and J by 1 base, with 16 bases between. The CDR3 runs to 14 residues. CDR3 bases: TGCGCCAGGGGGTGGCCGGGCAGATCCTACGAGCAGTACTTC. Translation: CARGWPGRSYEQYF.

V is TRBV19 and J is TRBJ2-3; TRBD2 might be the D (5 bases). The V gene's germline CDR1 is LNHDA and CDR2 SQIVND (reference sequence). The CDR3 spans 15 residues. V was trimmed by 3 bases and J by 2 bases, leaving 12 bases between them. CDR3 protein: CASSISGRFTDTQYF. The CDR3 DNA sequence: TGTGCCAGTAGTATCAGTGGGAGATTCACAGATACGCAGTATTTT.

The chain links TRBV6-5 to TRBJ2-2; D perhaps matches TRBD1 (5 bases). The CDR3 spans 15 residues. The germline V gene encodes CDR1 MNHEY and CDR2 SVGAGI. Trimming stripped 0 bases from V and 3 bases from J, with 8 bases between. The CDR3 loop is CASSYSLGHTGELFF. CDR3 in DNA: TGTGCCAGCAGTTACTCTTTGGGGCACACCGGGGAGCTGTTTTTT.

The chain joins TRBV19 to TRBJ2-1; a weak D match, TRBD2 (6 bases). Germline CDR1 reads LNHDA; CDR2 reads SQIVND (reference sequence). The CDR3 loop spans 13 amino acids. V lost 2 bases and J 7 bases, leaving 9 bases between the germline ends. The DNA for the CDR3 is TGTGCCAGTAGTATAACCGGGGGAAATGAGCAGTTCTTC. Residues: CASSITGGNEQFF.

The chain has TRBV12-1 and TRBJ2-3; the D segment call TRBD1 is taken from the table without a DNA check. TRBV12-1 is deemed a pseudogene. This CDR3 has 15 residues. The CDR3 bases are TGTGCCAGCAGGCGTGACACCCTTAGCACAGATACGCAGTATTTT. Translation: CASRRDTLSTDTQYF.

V and J are TRBV6-6 and TRBJ2-7, with TRBD2 matching 14 bases. From germline, CDR1 is MNHNY and CDR2 SVGAGI (reference sequence). This CDR3 has 15 residues. V gave up 6 bases and J gave up 6 bases; unmatched junction bases: 7. CDR3 residues: CASSRGLAGGVEQYF. Written as DNA, the CDR3 is TGTGCCAGCAGCCGTGGACTAGCGGGAGGAGTCGAGCAGTACTTC.

The J gene is TRBJ2-7, the V gene TRBV7-2; 9 bases line up with TRBD1. The ends lost 6 bases at V and 6 bases at J; junction bases unmatched: 6. This CDR3 region has 13 residues. The germline V gene encodes CDR1 SGHTA and CDR2 FQGNSA. The CDR3 DNA reads TGTGCCAGCAGTCCGGGGACAGGGCGCGAGCAGTACTTC. Translating it yields CASSPGTGREQYF. The full variable domain, rest sourced from reference TRBV7-2 and TRBJ2-7, is GAGVSQSPSNKVTEKGKDVELRCDPISGHTALYWYRQSLGQGLEFLIYFQGNSAPDKSGLPSDRFSAERTGGSVSTLTIQRTQQEDSAVYLCASSPGTGREQYFGPGTRLTVT.